The clone carrying this T cell receptor beta chain appeared many times. The antigen is unknown. This sample is part of a study of glioma-infiltrating T cells. Findings and caveats of the study: Above-expected tissue-blood divergence occurred in all gliomas, most in low-grade ones. Very few CDR3 sequences were shared between tissue and blood.

Trimming removed 10 bases at V and 5 bases at J, with 24 bases between. Germline-derived CDR1 and CDR2 are MDHEN and SYDVKM. CDR3 length: 15 residues. Using RNA template, CDR3s of TCR alpha and beta were amplified with iRepertoire arm-PCR. Input was about 85-400 ng of tissue mRNA or PBMC total RNA. A single record per CDR3 protein comes from TCRdb applying MiXCR to the multiplex PCR reads. This sample carries approximately 120,000 distinct CDR3 sequences, 20% to 25% of them seen once, and the ten largest clones take 13% to 15%. Sequencing input: glioma tissue, nonneoplastic brain tissue, or PBMCs (not recorded which). This TCR was recovered from a human donor with low-grade glioma or glioblastoma, undergoing nonglioma brain surgery, or in good health (not recorded which). V and J are TRBV28 and TRBJ2-7, with D perhaps TRBD1 (5 bases). CDR3 protein: CATAPSTRTIHEQYF. Here the CDR3 DNA reads TGTGCCACCGCTCCATCAACCAGGACAATCCACGAGCAGTACTTC.